These 6 T cell receptor beta chains originate from one sample sequenced in a study of blood T cells in healthy people across ages. Through a sample-barcoded 5' primer and a J-beta primer mix, a second PCR was run for about 6 to 12 cycles. MiXCR, run by TCRdb on the 5' RACE reads, gives a single entry per CDR3 protein. The sample consists of over 1,200,000 distinct CDR3 sequences, roughly 64% of them appearing once. Sequencing was performed on blood. Receptor source: a man between 18 and 29 years old in good health.

The chain employs TRBV29-1 and TRBJ1-2; D possibly corresponds to TRBD1 (5 bases). The V gene's germline CDR1 is SQVTM and CDR2 ANQGSEA. V shed 5 bases and J shed 6 bases, with 19 bases lying between them. The CDR3 has 14 residues. CDR3 sequence: CSVTQTQGPDGYTF. For the CDR3, the DNA is TGCAGCGTTACCCAAACTCAGGGTCCCGATGGCTACACCTTC.

This clonotype was observed a few times. The chain joins TRBV6-2 or TRBV6-3 to TRBJ1-2; TRBD1 matches 8 bases. The CDR3 consists of 18 residues. Germline CDR1 reads MNHEY; CDR2 reads SVGEGT. V was pared by 3 bases and J by 0 bases, with 12 bases of the junction left unmatched. CDR3 nucleotide sequence: TGTGCCAGCAGTTATCACCGCGGGACAGGAGTGCCTAACTATGGCTACACCTTC. Its protein product is CASSYHRGTGVPNYGYTF.

The rearrangement joins TRBV28 to TRBJ2-4, with D perhaps TRBD1 or TRBD2 (5 bases each). The J call is doubtful: the DNA matches TRBJ2-7 better. The germline CDR1 and CDR2 sequences are MDHEN and SYDVKM. The CDR3 is 11 amino acids. The CDR3 sequence: CASEGRVEQYF. In DNA, the CDR3 is TGTGCCAGCGAGGGGAGAGTCGAGCAGTACTTC.

The J gene is TRBJ1-2, the V gene TRBV30, with TRBD1 as a possible D gene (5 bases). Trimming took 3 bases from V and 7 from J, leaving 15 bases between them. CDR1 GTSNPN and CDR2 SVGIG come from the germline V gene (reference sequence). There are 13 residues in the CDR3. The CDR3 loop is CAWSAGTPAGYTF. CDR3 DNA: TGTGCCTGGAGCGCCGGGACCCCGGCTGGCTACACCTTC.

This chain joins TRBV10-3 and TRBJ2-5, with D uncertain. Judging by the DNA end, TRBJ2-7 fits better; the J call may be wrong. This CDR3 is built from 13 residues. Germline CDR1 ENHRY, CDR2 SYGVKD. The CDR3 sequence: CAISESMSYEQYF. As DNA, the CDR3 is TGTGCCATCAGTGAGTCGATGTCTTACGAGCAGTACTTC.

This sequence joins TRBV12-3 or TRBV12-4 and TRBJ1-6, with no clear D. This CDR3 comprises 13 residues. Trimming cost V 7 bases and J 9 bases, with 13 bases left between them. The CDR3 spells CASTLFGPSPLHF. In DNA form, the CDR3 reads TGTGCCAGCACCCTCTTCGGCCCTTCACCCCTCCACTTT.